This entry lists 8 T cell receptor beta chains sequenced from one sample in a study of blood T cell repertoires in COVID-19. TCRdb's table, derived via immunoSEQ multiplex PCR, lists solely in-frame clones and lacks some. The repertoire holds tens of thousands of clones, with around 80% as singletons. The sample consisted of peripheral blood. These receptors all stem from a woman at least 80 years old with acute or convalescent COVID-19.

This chain joins TRBV5-5 and TRBJ1-6; D might be TRBD1 (6 bases). V lost 2 bases to trimming and J lost 5 bases, with 11 bases between them. This CDR3 comprises 15 residues. In germline, CDR1 is SGHKS, CDR2 YYEKEE (reference sequence). The CDR3 loop is CASSLGPGDNSPLHF. The DNA of the CDR3 is TGTGCCAGCAGCTTAGGCCCAGGGGATAATTCACCCCTCCACTTT.

This clone appeared a few times. This chain joins TRBV30 and TRBJ1-2; no firm D call. The CDR3 is made up of 12 amino acids. Per germline, CDR1 GTSNPN and CDR2 SVGIG (reference sequence). The V and J ends lost 2 bases and 6 bases respectively, with 10 bases between them. CDR3 protein: CAWSRFQDGYTF. In DNA, the CDR3 is TGTGCCTGGAGTAGGTTCCAGGATGGCTACACCTTC.

This clone was detected only once. This chain links TRBV6-6 with TRBJ2-7; the match to TRBD2 covers 10 bases. The CDR3 is 18 residues long. CDR1 and CDR2 (germline): MNHNY, SVGAGI (reference sequence). With 5 bases clipped from V and 1 base from J, the junction kept 14 bases outside the gene matches. CDR3 coding DNA: TGTGCCAGCAGTCCTCGAGGTAGCGGGAGGCCGGGGTCCTACGAGCAGTACTTC. Amino acids: CASSPRGSGRPGSYEQYF.

This clone was detected a few times. This chain uses TRBV9 with TRBJ2-3, with 9 bases aligning to TRBD2. The CDR3 loop spans 17 amino acids. Germline CDR1 SGDLS, CDR2 YYNGEE. Trimming at V came to 3 bases and at J to 2 bases, leaving 10 bases not matched to a gene. The CDR3 spells CASSGSTSGDPTDTQYF. CDR3 DNA: TGTGCCAGCAGCGGATCGACTAGCGGAGATCCCACAGATACGCAGTATTTT.

This sequence joins TRBV5-1 and TRBJ2-7; TRBD1 agrees at 8 bases. Germline trimming cut 0 bases from V and 0 bases from J; bases unmatched to any gene: 5. The CDR3 loop spans 16 amino acids. The V gene's germline CDR1 is SGHRS and CDR2 YFSETQ. CDR3 sequence: CASSLVPDRGSYEQYF. CDR3 coding DNA: TGCGCCAGCAGCTTGGTCCCCGACAGGGGCTCCTACGAGCAGTACTTC.

The table lists this clone with a count of one. The chain carries TRBV19 and TRBJ2-5, with D possibly TRBD1 on 6 matching bases. Trimming removed 7 bases from V and 0 bases from J, with 9 bases in between. Per germline, CDR1 LNHDA and CDR2 SQIVND (reference sequence). The CDR3 runs to 13 residues. CDR3 loop: CASTDRNQETQYF. Written as DNA, the CDR3 is TGTGCCAGTACTGACAGGAACCAAGAGACCCAGTACTTC.

The rearrangement links TRBV14 to TRBJ2-1; TRBD2 matches 8 bases. The CDR3 is made up of 15 amino acids. The germline gives CDR1 SGHDN, CDR2 FVKESK. With 4 bases clipped from V and 8 bases from J, the junction kept 10 bases outside the gene matches. DNA for the CDR3: TGTGCCAGCAGCCTCATACGGGCGGGGGGCGATGAGCAGTTCTTC. Protein sequence: CASSLIRAGGDEQFF.

The J gene is TRBJ2-1, the V gene TRBV7-3; 7 nucleotides agree with TRBD1. Trimming took 4 bases from V and 7 from J; bases not matched to a gene: 10. The CDR3 is 15 residues long. Germline CDR1 is SGHTA and CDR2 is FQGTGA. The CDR3 here is CASSSRGTAGNEQFF. The CDR3 nucleotides read TGTGCCAGCAGCTCAAGGGGGACAGCCGGGAATGAGCAGTTCTTC.